The source of this TCR beta chain is a study of blood T cell repertoires in COVID-19. Study at large: The samples span acute and convalescent COVID-19 from the United States, Italy and Spain. Nucleic acid was either cDNA or gDNA, and it came from T cells, B-cell-depleted T cells, or PBMCs.

Methods used by the authors: The assay estimated nucleated cells by amplifying reference gene primers. Assay used: immunoSEQ multiplex PCR; TCRdb lists only in-frame clones, some missing. For V, J and clone size, that table is used; D and trimming come from the DNA. The sample yields 380,000 or so clones, roughly 90% seen once. Trimming took off 3 bases at V and 2 bases at J, with 12 bases between the two ends. Germline V lookup: CDR1 LGHNA, CDR2 YNFKEQ. CDR3 size: 15 residues. This receptor was identified in a man aged 35 to 55 with acute or convalescent COVID-19. The sequenced material came from peripheral blood. V gene TRBV4-2 combines with J gene TRBJ2-3; maybe TRBD1 (6 bases). CDR3 coding DNA: TGTGCCAGCAGCCAGTTCCGGGACAACACAGATACGCAGTATTTT. Translation: CASSQFRDNTDTQYF.